Below, 3 T cell receptor beta chains from the same sample are listed, as sequenced in a study of blood T cell repertoires in COVID-19. Measured with immunoSEQ multiplex PCR; TCRdb has only the in-frame clones, and not every one. The table shows about 220,000 clones, with 85% occurring only once. Sequenced material: peripheral blood. The receptors originated from a woman between 65 and 79 years old with COVID-19, enrolled during active disease.

The genes are TRBV9 and TRBJ2-1, with D unclear. The CDR3 covers 13 residues. The V end lost 0 bases, the J end lost 2 bases, and 3 bases lay between the germline ends. The V gene's germline CDR1 is SGDLS and CDR2 YYNGEE. CDR3 in DNA: TGTGCCAGCAGCGTAGCTACCTACAATGAGCAGTTCTTC. This codes for CASSVATYNEQFF.

This chain uses TRBV30 with TRBJ1-2; D not certain. The CDR3 has 14 residues. From germline, CDR1 is GTSNPN and CDR2 SVGIG (reference sequence). Trimming left V 0 bases short and J 2 bases short, with 10 bases between. CDR3 sequence: CAWSVRRTNYGYTF. The CDR3 DNA reads as TGTGCCTGGAGTGTACGGAGGACCAACTATGGCTACACCTTC.

The chain couples TRBV18 to TRBJ1-5; D unclear. The V gene lost 3 bases and the J gene lost 5 bases, with 14 bases spanning the gap. Germline assignment: CDR1 KGHSH and CDR2 LQKENI. This CDR3 has 15 residues. The CDR3 loop reads CASSPQEGRDQPQHF. The CDR3 nucleotides read TGTGCCAGCTCACCCCAGGAGGGAAGGGATCAGCCCCAGCATTTT.